The present T cell receptor beta chain was sequenced within a study of T-cell memory formation after mild COVID-19. Study as a whole: Clusters were largely donor specific.

This clonotype has just a few counts. As yet, its antigen is unknown. Findings and limits, study-wide: Within pre-infection memory, some responding clones were found, suggesting cross-reactive memory joined. Nothing confirmed that second-wave clones peaking on day 37 were specific for SARS-CoV-2. Balance between CD4 and CD8 was seen in clones contracting day 15 to 85, and a CD4+ lean was seen in later expanders.

MiXCR was run by TCRdb on the 5' RACE reads, yielding one entry per CDR3 protein. The sample has 350,000 to 450,000 distinct CDR3 sequences; under 30% are singletons. This CDR3 spans 15 amino acids. The V and J ends lost 4 bases and 7 bases respectively, with 17 bases between them. This TCR was recovered from an adult woman who had mild COVID-19 (a few samples of this study predate the infection). Cell type and time point are not known. Sequenced material: PBMCs or a T cell subset sorted from them (not recorded which). The chain recombines TRBV12-3 or TRBV12-4 with TRBJ2-1; possibly TRBD1 for D (5 bases). CDR3 nucleotides: TGTGCCAGCAGTTCGAAGGGAACCCGGACAAATGAGCAGTTCTTC. This translates into CASSSKGTRTNEQFF.